The 9 T cell receptor beta chains below come from one sample, sequenced in a study of T-cell reconstitution after alpha-beta-depleted transplantation in children. Unique molecular identifiers were incorporated into the prepared TCRbeta library. TCRdb called the PCR reads again in MiXCR, with one record for every CDR3 protein. The repertoire holds around 530,000 distinct CDR3 sequences, with about 33% as singletons. This specimen was PBMCs from the stem cell graft donor, taken from the stem cell graft. The receptors stem from a human donor who donated a stem cell graft to a child with aplastic anemia.

The chain employs TRBV28 and TRBJ1-5, with 7 bases that match TRBD1. Germline lookup yields CDR1 MDHEN and CDR2 SYDVKM. J lost 5 bases, V lost 5 bases, and 9 bases had no gene match. This CDR3 region has 15 residues. This CDR3 is CASSMGQIKDQPQHF. CDR3 DNA: TGTGCCAGCAGTATGGGACAGATTAAGGATCAGCCCCAGCATTTT.

This chain links TRBV20-1 with TRBJ1-1; D not resolved. Between the trimmed V and J ends, which lost 4 bases and 0 bases, there was a span of 15 bases. The CDR3 runs to 15 residues. CDR1 and CDR2 from the germline V gene are DFQATT and SNEGSKA (reference sequence). CDR3 sequence reads: CSANPHSGLNTEAFF. The CDR3 bases are TGCAGTGCTAACCCACACTCCGGCCTGAACACTGAAGCTTTCTTT.

This chain connects TRBV3-1 to TRBJ2-3; D not certain. The CDR3 totals 15 residues. V was pared by 2 bases and J by 1 base, with 10 bases between. Germline V gene lookup returns CDR1 LGHDT and CDR2 YNNKEL (reference sequence). CDR3: CASSQSLVGTDTQYF. In DNA form, the CDR3 reads TGTGCCAGCAGCCAATCGTTGGTAGGCACAGATACGCAGTATTTT.

This clonotype was picked up a small number of times. J is TRBJ1-2 and V is TRBV24-1, with TRBD1 matching 8 bases. The CDR3 runs 16 residues. CDR1 is KGHDR, CDR2 SFDVKD, per germline. After removal of 3 bases from V and 2 bases from J, the junction contained 7 bases not matched to a gene. CDR3 region: CATSDPGDRTNYGYTF. The DNA of the CDR3 is TGTGCCACCAGTGATCCCGGGGACAGGACCAACTATGGCTACACCTTC.

The rearrangement uses TRBV6-5 and TRBJ1-6; D is ambiguous. Germline-derived CDR1 and CDR2 are MNHEY and SVGAGI. Trimming left V 2 bases short and J 9 bases short, with 20 bases between. The CDR3 is 17 residues long. CDR3 residues: CASSYRESSVIGSPLHF. The CDR3 region has the DNA TGTGCCAGCAGTTACCGAGAGTCTTCGGTTATAGGTTCACCCCTCCACTTT.

The chain employs TRBV5-1 and TRBJ1-1; D ambiguous. This CDR3 contains 13 residues. Germline loops: CDR1 SGHRS, CDR2 YFSETQ. Deletions cut 7 bases from V and 0 bases from J, with 10 bases between. CDR3: CASYTDMNTEAFF. The DNA of the CDR3 is TGCGCCAGCTACACAGACATGAACACTGAAGCTTTCTTT.

The rearrangement links TRBV7-9 to TRBJ1-3; perhaps TRBD1 as D (5 bases). V dropped 5 bases and J dropped 3 bases, with 17 bases sitting between them. The CDR3 covers 16 residues. CDR1 SEHNR and CDR2 FQNEAQ come from the germline V gene (reference sequence). The CDR3 reads CASSDRSSGLGNTIYF. CDR3 sequence (DNA): TGTGCCAGCAGCGATAGGTCGTCGGGGCTTGGAAACACCATATATTTT.

The V and J genes are TRBV5-4 and TRBJ2-1, with 7 bases fitting TRBD2. Germline V gene data show CDR1 as SGHNT and CDR2 as YYREEE (reference sequence). Unmatched junction bases numbered 10, after V lost 3 bases and J lost 4 bases. The length of the CDR3 is 16 residues. CDR3 sequence (DNA): TGTGCCAGCAGCTGGGGAGGGAGGATTGGTTACAATGAGCAGTTCTTC. This translates into CASSWGGRIGYNEQFF. Together with reference TRBV5-4 and TRBJ2-1, the CDR3 gives the full variable domain: ETGVTQSPTHLIKTRGQQVTLRCSSQSGHNTVSWYQQALGQGPQFIFQYYREEENGRGNFPPRFSGLQFPNYSSELNVNALELDDSALYLCASSWGGRIGYNEQFFGPGTRLTVL.

The rearrangement uses TRBV11-2 and TRBJ2-1, with 10 bases lining up with TRBD2. This CDR3 spans 17 amino acids. J gave up 3 bases and V 6 bases, and 11 bases lay outside the gene matches. Germline V gives CDR1 SGHAT, CDR2 FQNNGV. Here the CDR3 reads CASRHTGLAALYNEQFF. In nucleotides, the CDR3 is TGTGCCAGCAGACACACAGGACTAGCGGCACTCTACAATGAGCAGTTCTTC.